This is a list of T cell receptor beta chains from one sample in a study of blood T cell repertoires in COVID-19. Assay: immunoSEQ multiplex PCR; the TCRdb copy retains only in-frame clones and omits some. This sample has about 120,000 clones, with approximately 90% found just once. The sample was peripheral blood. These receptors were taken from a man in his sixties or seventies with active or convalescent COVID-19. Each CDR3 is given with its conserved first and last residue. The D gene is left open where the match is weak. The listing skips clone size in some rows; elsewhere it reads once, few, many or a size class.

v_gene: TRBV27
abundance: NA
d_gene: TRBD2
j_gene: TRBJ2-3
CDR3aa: CASSRISGRARADTQYF
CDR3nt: TGTGCCAGCAGTCGAATTAGCGGGAGGGCGAGGGCAGATACGCAGTATTTT

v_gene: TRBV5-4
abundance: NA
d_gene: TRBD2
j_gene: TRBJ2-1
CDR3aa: CASSLTSGTGPYNEQFF
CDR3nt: TGTGCCAGCAGCTTGACTAGCGGGACGGGTCCCTACAATGAGCAGTTCTTC

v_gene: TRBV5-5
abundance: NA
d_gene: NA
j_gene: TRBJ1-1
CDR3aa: CASSIQGPLNTEAFF
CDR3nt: TGTGCCAGCAGCATACAGGGACCTCTGAACACTGAAGCTTTCTTT

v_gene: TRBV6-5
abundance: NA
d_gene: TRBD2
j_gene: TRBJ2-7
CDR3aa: CASTGGYEQYF
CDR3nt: TGTGCCAGCACGGGAGGCTACGAGCAGTACTTC

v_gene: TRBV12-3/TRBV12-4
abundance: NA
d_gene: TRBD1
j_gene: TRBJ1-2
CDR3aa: CASSLSGQAPYTF
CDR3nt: TGTGCCAGCAGTTTAAGTGGACAGGCGCCCTACACCTTC

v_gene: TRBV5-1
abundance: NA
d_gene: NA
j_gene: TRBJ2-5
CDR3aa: CASSLGTFQETQYF
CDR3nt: TGCGCCAGCAGCTTGGGGACTTTCCAAGAGACCCAGTACTTC

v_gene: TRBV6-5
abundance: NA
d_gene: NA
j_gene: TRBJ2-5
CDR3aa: CASSLLQETQYF
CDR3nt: TGTGCCAGCAGTCTTCTCCAAGAGACCCAGTACTTC

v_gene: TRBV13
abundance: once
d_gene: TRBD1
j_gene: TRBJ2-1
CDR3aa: CASSLGQGYNEQFF
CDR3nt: TGTGCCAGCAGCCTTGGACAGGGTTACAATGAGCAGTTCTTC

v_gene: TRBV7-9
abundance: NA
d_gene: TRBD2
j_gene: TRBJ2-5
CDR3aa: CASSQLLAGVTETQYF
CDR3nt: TGTGCCAGCAGCCAACTGTTAGCGGGAGTCACAGAGACCCAGTACTTC

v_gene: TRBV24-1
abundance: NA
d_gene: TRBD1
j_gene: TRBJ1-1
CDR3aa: CATSAPQGTNTEAFF
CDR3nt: TGTGCCACCAGTGCCCCACAGGGGACGAACACTGAAGCTTTCTTT

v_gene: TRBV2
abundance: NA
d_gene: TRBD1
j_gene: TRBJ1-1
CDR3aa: CASSYRGMNTEAFF
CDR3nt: TGTGCCAGCAGTTACAGGGGGATGAACACTGAAGCTTTCTTT

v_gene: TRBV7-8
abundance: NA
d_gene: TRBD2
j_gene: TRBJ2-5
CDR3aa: CASSLGLAEQETQYF
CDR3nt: TGTGCCAGCAGCTTAGGACTAGCGGAACAAGAGACCCAGTACTTC

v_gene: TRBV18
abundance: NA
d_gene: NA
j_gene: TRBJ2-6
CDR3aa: CASSPSGVHGANVLTF
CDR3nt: TGTGCCAGCTCCCCCTCAGGGGTTCATGGGGCCAACGTCCTGACTTTC

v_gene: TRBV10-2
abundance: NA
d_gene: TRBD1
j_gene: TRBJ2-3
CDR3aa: CASRADRGGGDTQYF
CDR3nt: TGCGCCAGCAGGGCGGACAGGGGCGGGGGAGATACGCAGTATTTT

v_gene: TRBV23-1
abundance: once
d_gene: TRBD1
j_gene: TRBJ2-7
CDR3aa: CASSQPGQGRTYEQYF
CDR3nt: TGCGCCAGCAGTCAGCCGGGACAGGGCCGAACCTACGAGCAGTACTTC

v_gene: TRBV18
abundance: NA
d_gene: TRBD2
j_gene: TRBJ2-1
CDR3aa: CASSTTGTREQFF
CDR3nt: TGTGCCAGCTCAACTACAGGGACTAGGGAGCAGTTCTTC

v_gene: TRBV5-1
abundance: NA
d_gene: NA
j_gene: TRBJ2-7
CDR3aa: CASSLLEHEQYF
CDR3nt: TGCGCCAGCAGCTTACTGGAGCACGAGCAGTACTTC

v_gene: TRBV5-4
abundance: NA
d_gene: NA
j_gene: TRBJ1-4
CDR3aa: CASSSNREPNEKLFF
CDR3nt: TGTGCCAGCAGCTCCAACAGGGAGCCTAATGAAAAACTGTTTTTT

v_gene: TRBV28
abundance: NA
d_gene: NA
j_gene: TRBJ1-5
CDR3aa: CASSLSPGGNQPQHF
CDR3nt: TGTGCCAGCAGTTTATCACCGGGAGGCAATCAGCCCCAGCATTTT

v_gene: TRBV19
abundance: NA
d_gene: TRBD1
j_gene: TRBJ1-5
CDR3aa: CASREGQANQPQHF
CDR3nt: TGTGCCAGTAGAGAGGGACAGGCTAATCAGCCCCAGCATTTT

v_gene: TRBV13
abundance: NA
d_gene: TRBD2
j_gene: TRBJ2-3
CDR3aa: CASSSLAGGPYTQYF
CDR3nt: TGTGCCAGCAGCTCTCTAGCGGGAGGGCCCTATACGCAGTATTTT

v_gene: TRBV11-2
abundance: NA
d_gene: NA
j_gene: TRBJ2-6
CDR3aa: CASSRTNVLTF
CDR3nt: TGTGCCAGCAGCCGGACTAACGTCCTGACTTTC

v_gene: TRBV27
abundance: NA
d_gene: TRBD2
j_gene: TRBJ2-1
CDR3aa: CASSSGLAGEGWANEQFF
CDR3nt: TGTGCCAGCAGTTCCGGACTAGCGGGAGAAGGGTGGGCGAATGAGCAGTTCTTC